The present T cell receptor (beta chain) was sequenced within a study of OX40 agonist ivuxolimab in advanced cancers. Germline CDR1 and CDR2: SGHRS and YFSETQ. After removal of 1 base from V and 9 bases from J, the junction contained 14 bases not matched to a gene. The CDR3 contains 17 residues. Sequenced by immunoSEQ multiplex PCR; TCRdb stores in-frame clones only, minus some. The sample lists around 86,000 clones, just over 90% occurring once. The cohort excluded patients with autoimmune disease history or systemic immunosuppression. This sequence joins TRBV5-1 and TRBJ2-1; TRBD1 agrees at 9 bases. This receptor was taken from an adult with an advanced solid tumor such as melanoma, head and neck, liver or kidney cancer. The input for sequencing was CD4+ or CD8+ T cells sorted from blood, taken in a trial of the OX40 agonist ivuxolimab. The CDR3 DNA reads TGCGCCAGCAGCTTGTTGGGTCCTGGACAGGGGTTGGGTGAGCAGTTCTTC. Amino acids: CASSLLGPGQGLGEQFF.